This section outlines one T cell receptor (beta chain) sequence together with its context. Its target is unknown. It may be a read error: a sequence one base away is much more abundant. This sample stems from a study of tumor-infiltrating lymphocytes in primary liver carcinoma. Findings of the study overall: Tumor top-250-clone fraction significantly exceeded that of blood (p = 0.039).

Co-extracting RNA and DNA was done with about 17-30 mg of unsorted bulk tissue as input. The template, roughly 0.45 ug total RNA, yielded TCR beta cDNA made with a constant-region primer. Slightly modified ARM-PCR, run as three nested multiplex PCR rounds, produced the TCR beta libraries. Each of the first two PCR rounds ran about 9 cycles with TRBV1-TRBV30 forward and C-beta reverse primers. A single record per CDR3 protein comes from TCRdb applying MiXCR to the multiplex PCR reads. Here the sample spans about 120,000 distinct CDR3 sequences, roughly 69% being singletons. This CDR3 comprises 15 residues. V lost 1 base and J 1 base, leaving 9 bases between the germline ends. Germline lookup yields CDR1 LGHNA and CDR2 YNFKEQ.

Input material: liver tumor tissue from sampling region 1. The subset: tumor region T1, superior pole. The genes are TRBV4-2 and TRBJ2-3; D ambiguous. This receptor was obtained from a woman aged 55-70 years with primary liver carcinoma and hepatitis B virus infection. The CDR3 bases are TGTGCCAGCAGCCAAGGCCAGGAAGGCACAGATACGCAGTATTTT. Protein: CASSQGQEGTDTQYF.